This entry concerns a single T cell receptor (beta chain). This sample was included in a study of cytomegalovirus exposure and HLA in healthy donors. The CDR3 consists of 13 residues. Germline V lookup: CDR1 SGHRS, CDR2 YFSETQ. The ends were cut back, 0 bases at V and 6 bases at J, with 9 bases in the middle. This PCR relied on a set of 60 Vbeta primers and 13 Jbeta primers. The data were produced by immunoSEQ multiplex PCR, yet TCRdb's version contains in-frame clones alone and is incomplete. The top ten clones hold about 0.45% of a sample with 200,000 to 250,000 clones, around four fifths of them seen once.

The V call is TRBV5-1, the J call TRBJ1-1; possibly TRBD1 for D (5 bases). This clonotype originated in a boy under 18 in good health and CMV-seronegative. Sequenced: PBMCs. CDR3 region: CASSLEQVSEAFF. DNA of the CDR3: TGCGCCAGCAGCTTGGAACAGGTCTCTGAAGCTTTCTTT.